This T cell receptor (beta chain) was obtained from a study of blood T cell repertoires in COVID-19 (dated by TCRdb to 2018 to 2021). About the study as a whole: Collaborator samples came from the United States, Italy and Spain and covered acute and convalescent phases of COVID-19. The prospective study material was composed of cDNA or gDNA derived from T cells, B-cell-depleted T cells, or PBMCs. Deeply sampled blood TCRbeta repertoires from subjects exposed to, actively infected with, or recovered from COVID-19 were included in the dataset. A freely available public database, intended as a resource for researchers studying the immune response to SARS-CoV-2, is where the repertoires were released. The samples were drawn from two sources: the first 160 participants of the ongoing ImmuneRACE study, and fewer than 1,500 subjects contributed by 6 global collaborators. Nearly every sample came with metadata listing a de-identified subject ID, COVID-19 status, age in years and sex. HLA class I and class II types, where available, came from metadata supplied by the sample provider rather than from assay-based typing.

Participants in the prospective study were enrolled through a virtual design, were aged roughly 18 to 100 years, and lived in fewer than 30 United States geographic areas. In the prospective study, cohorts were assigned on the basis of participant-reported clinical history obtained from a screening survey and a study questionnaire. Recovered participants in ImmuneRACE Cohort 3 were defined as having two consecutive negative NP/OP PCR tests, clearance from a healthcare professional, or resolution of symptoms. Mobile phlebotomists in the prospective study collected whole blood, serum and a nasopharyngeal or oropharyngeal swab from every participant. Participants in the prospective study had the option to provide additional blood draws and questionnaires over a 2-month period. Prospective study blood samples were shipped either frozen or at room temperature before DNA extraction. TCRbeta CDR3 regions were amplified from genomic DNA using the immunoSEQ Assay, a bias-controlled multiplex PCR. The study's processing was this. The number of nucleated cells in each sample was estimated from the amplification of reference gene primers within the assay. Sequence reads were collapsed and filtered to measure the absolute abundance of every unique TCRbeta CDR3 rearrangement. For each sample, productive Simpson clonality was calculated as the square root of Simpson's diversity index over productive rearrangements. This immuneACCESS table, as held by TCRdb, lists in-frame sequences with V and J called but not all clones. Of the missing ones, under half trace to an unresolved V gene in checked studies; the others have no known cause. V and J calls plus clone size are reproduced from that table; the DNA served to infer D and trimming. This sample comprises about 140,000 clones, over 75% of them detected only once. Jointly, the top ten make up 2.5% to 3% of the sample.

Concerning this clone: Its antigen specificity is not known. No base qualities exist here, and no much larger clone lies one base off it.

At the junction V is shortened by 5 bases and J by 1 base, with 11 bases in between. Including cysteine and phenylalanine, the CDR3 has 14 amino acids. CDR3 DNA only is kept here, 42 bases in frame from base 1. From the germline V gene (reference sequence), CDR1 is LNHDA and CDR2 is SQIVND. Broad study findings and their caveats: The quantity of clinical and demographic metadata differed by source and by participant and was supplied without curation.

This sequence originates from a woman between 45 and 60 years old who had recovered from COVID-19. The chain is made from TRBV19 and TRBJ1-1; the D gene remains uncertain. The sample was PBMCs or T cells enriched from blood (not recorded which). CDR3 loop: CASSPRTTNTEAFF. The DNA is TGTGCCAGTAGTCCGAGGACTACGAACACTGAAGCTTTCTTT. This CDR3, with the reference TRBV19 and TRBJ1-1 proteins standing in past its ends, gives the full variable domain DGGITQSPKYLFRKEGQNVTLSCEQNLNHDAMYWYRQDPGQGLRLIYYSQIVNDFQKGDIAEGYSVSREKKESFPLTVTSAQKNPTAFYLCASSPRTTNTEAFFGQGTRLTVV.